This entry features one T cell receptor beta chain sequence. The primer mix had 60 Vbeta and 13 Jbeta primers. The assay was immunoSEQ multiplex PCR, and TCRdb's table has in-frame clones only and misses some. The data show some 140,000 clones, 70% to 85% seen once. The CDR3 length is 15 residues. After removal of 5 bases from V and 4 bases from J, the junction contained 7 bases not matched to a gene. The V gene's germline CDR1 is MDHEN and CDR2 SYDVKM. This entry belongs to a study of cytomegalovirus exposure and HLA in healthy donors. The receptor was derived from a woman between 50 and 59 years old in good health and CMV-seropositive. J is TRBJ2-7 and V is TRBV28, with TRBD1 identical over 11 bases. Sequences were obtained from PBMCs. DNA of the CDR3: TGTGCCAGCAGTATCTGGACAGGGGGCAGGTACGAGCAGTACTTC. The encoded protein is CASSIWTGGRYEQYF.